This T cell receptor (beta chain) was observed in a study of shared clonotypes between healthy human individuals. Study-wide results and limits: The authors expected sequencing depth to affect clonotype sharing among donors.

The authors distributed each subset's genomic DNA evenly over several immunoSEQ plates. Replicate PCRs were loaded with approximately 300 ng DNA from unsorted PBMC, around 30,000 T cell genomes. Assay used: immunoSEQ multiplex PCR; TCRdb lists only in-frame clones, some missing. In the table there are some 92,000 clones, less than 50% of which are singletons. All participating donors were Caucasian adults from Nashville, Tennessee. The CDR3 has 15 residues. CDR1 SGHVS and CDR2 FNYEAQ come from the germline V gene. In this sample, this clone turned up many times. The antigen is undetermined. The junction and the germline gene differ at one end; a read error may be behind it. The sample holds other DNA sequences that translate to the same CDR3.

The sample taken for sequencing was PBMCs. This sequence originates from a woman aged 40 to 50 in good health. Some clones in this sample may be carry-over from other donors' samples. The V call is TRBV7-6, the J call TRBJ2-7; 13 positions match TRBD2. CDR3 DNA sequence: TGTGCCAGCAGCACCCGGACTAGCGGGAGATACGAGCAGTATTTC. It codes for CASSTRTSGRYEQYF.